This T cell receptor (beta chain) was observed in a study of lymphopenia after photon versus proton radiotherapy. V lost 0 bases and J lost 0, with 18 bases in between. The germline V gene has CDR1 LNHNV and CDR2 YYDKDF (reference sequence). CDR3 size: 19 residues. Method: immunoSEQ multiplex PCR; TCRdb's copy keeps in-frame clones and lacks some. The data show 35,000 to 40,000 clones, 85% to 90% seen once. The sequences come from peripheral blood, collected from a patient treated with photon-based radiotherapy. This receptor was taken from a man aged 50-60 years with gastric cancer. The chain has TRBV15 and TRBJ1-5; D may be TRBD1 (6 bases). In nucleotides, the CDR3 is TGTGCCACCAGCAGAGATCTTAGGGGGACGTTCGATAGCAATCAGCCCCAGCATTTT. It translates to CATSRDLRGTFDSNQPQHF.